This T cell receptor (beta chain) was retrieved from a study of blood T cell repertoires in COVID-19. Germline values: CDR1 SNHLY, CDR2 FYNNEI. V shed 7 bases and J 9 bases; nucleotides not matched to a gene: 2. The CDR3 is made up of 13 amino acids. Clones were sequenced by immunoSEQ multiplex PCR, and TCRdb holds only the in-frame ones, with some missing. Altogether roughly 280,000 clones are present, more than 75% being singletons, with the ten largest covering approximately 9.7%. This clonotype was obtained from a man aged 40-49 years with active or convalescent COVID-19. What was sequenced was peripheral blood. The rearrangement uses TRBV2 and TRBJ1-6, with TRBD1 identical over 11 bases. Written as DNA, the CDR3 is TGTGCCAGCATTGGACAGGGGGCTTCACCCCTCCACTTT. Translated: CASIGQGASPLHF.